The clone carrying this T cell receptor (beta chain) rates as medium-sized. Its antigen is unknown. The same CDR3 can be traced to other DNA sequences in this sample. Assay: immunoSEQ multiplex PCR; the TCRdb copy retains only in-frame clones and omits some. The sample contains roughly 320,000 clones, 85% of which appear only once. V gave up 2 bases and J gave up 3 bases, with 12 bases separating them. The CDR3 contains 15 residues. CDR1 and CDR2 from the germline V gene are SGHDN and FVKESK. The sample's treatment: some 20 received Ad26.COV2.S at low or high dose, single or two shots; about 5 received placebo; per-sample allocation not given. Samples came from day 63 after the first vaccine or placebo injection. This sample was taken from a study of Ad26.COV2.S vaccination and SARS-CoV-2 variants. Study background: Recipients of Ad26.COV2.S got it intramuscularly, once or twice 56 days apart. Whole-study findings and limits: Analyses that measured TCR breadth and depth may have underestimated total T cell responses.

The clonotype originates from a person aged 18-60 years who received the Ad26.COV2.S COVID-19 vaccine or a placebo. The input for sequencing was peripheral blood, taken in a trial of Ad26.COV2.S vaccine versus placebo. The chain uses TRBV14 and TRBJ2-3, with D tentatively TRBD1 or TRBD2 (6 bases each). The CDR3, as DNA: TGTGCCAGCAGCCAAAGGGGGGCGCCTACAGATACGCAGTATTTT. This translates into CASSQRGAPTDTQYF. The variable domain in full, completed from reference TRBV14 and TRBJ2-3, reads EAGVTQFPSHSVIEKGQTVTLRCDPISGHDNLYWYRRVMGKEIKFLLHFVKESKQDESGMPNNRFLAERTGGTYSTLKVQPAELEDSGVYFCASSQRGAPTDTQYFGPGTRLTVL.